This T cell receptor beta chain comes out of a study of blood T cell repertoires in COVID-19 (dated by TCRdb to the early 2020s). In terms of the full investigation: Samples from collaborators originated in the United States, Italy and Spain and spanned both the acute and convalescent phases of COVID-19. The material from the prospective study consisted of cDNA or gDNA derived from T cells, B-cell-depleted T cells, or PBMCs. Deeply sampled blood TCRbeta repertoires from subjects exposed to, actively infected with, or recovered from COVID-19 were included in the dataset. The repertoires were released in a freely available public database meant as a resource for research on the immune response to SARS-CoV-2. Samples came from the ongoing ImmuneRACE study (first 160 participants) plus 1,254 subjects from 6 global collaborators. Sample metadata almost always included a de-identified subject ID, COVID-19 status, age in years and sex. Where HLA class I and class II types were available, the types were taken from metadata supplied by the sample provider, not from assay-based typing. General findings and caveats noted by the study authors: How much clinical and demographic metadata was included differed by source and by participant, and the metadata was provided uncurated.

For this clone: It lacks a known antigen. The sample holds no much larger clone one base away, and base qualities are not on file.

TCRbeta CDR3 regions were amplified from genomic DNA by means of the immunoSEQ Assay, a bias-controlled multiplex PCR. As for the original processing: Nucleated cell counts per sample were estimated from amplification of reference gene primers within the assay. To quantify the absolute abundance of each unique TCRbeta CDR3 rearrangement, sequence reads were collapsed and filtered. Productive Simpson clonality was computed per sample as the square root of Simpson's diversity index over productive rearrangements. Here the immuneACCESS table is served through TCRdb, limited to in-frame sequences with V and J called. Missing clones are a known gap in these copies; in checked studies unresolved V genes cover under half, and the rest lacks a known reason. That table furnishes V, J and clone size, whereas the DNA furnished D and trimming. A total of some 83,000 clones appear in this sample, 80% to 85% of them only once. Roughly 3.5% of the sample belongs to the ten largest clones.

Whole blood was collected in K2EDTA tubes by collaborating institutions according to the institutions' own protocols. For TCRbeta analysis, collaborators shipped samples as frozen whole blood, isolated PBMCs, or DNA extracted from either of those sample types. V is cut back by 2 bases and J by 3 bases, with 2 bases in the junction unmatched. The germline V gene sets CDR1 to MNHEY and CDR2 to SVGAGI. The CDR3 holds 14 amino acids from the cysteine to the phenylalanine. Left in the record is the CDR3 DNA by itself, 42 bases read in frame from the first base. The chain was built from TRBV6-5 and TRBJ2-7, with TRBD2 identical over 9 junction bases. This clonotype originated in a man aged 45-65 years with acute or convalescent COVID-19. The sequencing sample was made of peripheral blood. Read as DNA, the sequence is TGTGCCAGCAGTTACATAGCGGGGGTCTACGAGCAGTACTTC. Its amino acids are CASSYIAGVYEQYF.